Below, 2 T cell receptor beta chains from the same sample are listed, as sequenced in a study of blood T cells in healthy people across ages (dated by TCRdb to 2013 to 2016). Library preparation used 5' RACE. TCRdb lists the instrument as Illumina HiSeq 2500. A second PCR of roughly 7 to 11 cycles was run with a J-beta primer mix and a sample-barcoded 5' primer. The public reads were reanalyzed by TCRdb: fastp trimming at Q25, MiXCR alignment, in-frame beta chains only. Records with the same CDR3 protein are collapsed into one entry carrying the most frequent genes and DNA. The sample contains some 900,000 distinct CDR3 sequences, roughly 43% of them found a single time. The ten largest clones capture around 15% of the sample. Material for sequencing was blood. All receptors come from a young man in good health.

This clonotype was counted between two and nine times. The chain is built from TRBV6-2 or TRBV6-3 and TRBJ2-4; 7 bases map to TRBD1. TRBJ2-7 explains the end of the DNA better; the J call may be wrong. CDR3 length equals 15 residues. CDR1 is MNHEY, CDR2 SVGEGT, per germline. CDR3 loop: CASSYRQGSDYEQYF. Written as DNA, the CDR3 is TGTGCCAGCAGTTACAGACAGGGCAGCGACTACGAGCAGTACTTC.

This clonotype was recorded at least ten times. The rearrangement joins TRBV20-1 to TRBJ2-1; D unclear. This CDR3 contains 14 residues. CDR1 is DFQATT and CDR2 is SNEGSKA in the germline V gene (reference sequence). Between the trimmed V and J ends, which lost 0 bases and 2 bases, there was a span of 8 bases. This CDR3 is CSARDREPYNEQFF. The CDR3 DNA is TGCAGTGCTAGAGATCGTGAACCCTACAATGAGCAGTTCTTC.